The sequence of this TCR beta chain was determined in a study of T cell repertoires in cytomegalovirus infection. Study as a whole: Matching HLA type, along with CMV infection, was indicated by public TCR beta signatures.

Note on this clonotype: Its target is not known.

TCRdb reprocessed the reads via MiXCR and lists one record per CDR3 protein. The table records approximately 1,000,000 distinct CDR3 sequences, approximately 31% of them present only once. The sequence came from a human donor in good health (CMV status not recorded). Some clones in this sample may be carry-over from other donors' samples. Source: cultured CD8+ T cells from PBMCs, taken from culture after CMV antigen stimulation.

CDR3 nucleotides: TGCAGTGCCAGGTTTCGACCTGGACAGGGGCCATCTTGGGCCTATGCGAACACTGAAGCTTTCTTT. Amino acid sequence: CSARFRPGQGPSWAYANTEAFF. The chain links TRBV20-1 to TRBJ1-1, with 9 bases aligning to TRBD1. The CDR3 runs to 22 residues. Germline lookup yields CDR1 DFQATT and CDR2 SNEGSKA (reference sequence). With 6 bases clipped from V and 1 base from J, the junction kept 30 bases outside the gene matches.